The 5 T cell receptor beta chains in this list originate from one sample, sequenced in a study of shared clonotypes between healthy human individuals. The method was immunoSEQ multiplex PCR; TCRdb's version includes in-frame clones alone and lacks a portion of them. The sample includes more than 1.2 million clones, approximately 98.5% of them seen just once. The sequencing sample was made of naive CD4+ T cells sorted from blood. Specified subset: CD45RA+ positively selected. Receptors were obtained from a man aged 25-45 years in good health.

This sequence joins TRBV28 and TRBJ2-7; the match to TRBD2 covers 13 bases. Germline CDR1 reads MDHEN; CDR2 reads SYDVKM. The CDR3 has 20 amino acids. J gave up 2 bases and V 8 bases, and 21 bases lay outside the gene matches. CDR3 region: CASPPPRTSGSSAFPYEQYF. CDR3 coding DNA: TGTGCCAGCCCACCCCCCCGGACTAGCGGGAGTTCGGCCTTTCCCTACGAGCAGTACTTC.

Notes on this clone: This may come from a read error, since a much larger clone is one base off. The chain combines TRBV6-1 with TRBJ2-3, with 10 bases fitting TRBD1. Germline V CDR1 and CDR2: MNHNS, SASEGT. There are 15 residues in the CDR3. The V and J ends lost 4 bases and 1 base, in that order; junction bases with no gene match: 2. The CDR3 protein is CASSGGTGGTDTQYF. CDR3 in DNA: TGTGCCAGCAGTGGGGGGACAGGGGGCACAGATACGCAGTATTTT.

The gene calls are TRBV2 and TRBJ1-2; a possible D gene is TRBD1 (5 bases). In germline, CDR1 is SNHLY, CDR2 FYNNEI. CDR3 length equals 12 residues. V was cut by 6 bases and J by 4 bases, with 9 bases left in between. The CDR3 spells CASRGPSYGYTF. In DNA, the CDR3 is TGTGCCAGCAGGGGACCGAGCTATGGCTACACCTTC.

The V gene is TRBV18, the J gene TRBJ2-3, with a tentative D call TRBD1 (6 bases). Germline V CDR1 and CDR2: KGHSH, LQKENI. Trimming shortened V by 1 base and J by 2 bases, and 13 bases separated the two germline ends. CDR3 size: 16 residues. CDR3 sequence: CASSPQGGTATDTQYF. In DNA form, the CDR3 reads TGTGCCAGCTCACCACAAGGGGGTACAGCCACAGATACGCAGTATTTT.

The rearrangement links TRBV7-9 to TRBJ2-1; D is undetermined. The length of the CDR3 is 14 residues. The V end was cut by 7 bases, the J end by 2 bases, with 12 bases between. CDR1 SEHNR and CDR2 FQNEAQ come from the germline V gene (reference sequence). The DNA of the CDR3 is TGTGCCAGCAACAGTGTTACGACCTACAATGAGCAGTTCTTC. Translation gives CASNSVTTYNEQFF.